This TCR beta chain was found in a study of blood T cell repertoires in COVID-19. About the study: The analysed material was cDNA or gDNA that came from T cells, B-cell-depleted T cells, or PBMCs.

Method: immunoSEQ multiplex PCR; TCRdb's copy keeps in-frame clones and lacks some. Of about 43,000 clones in the sample, around nine tenths were seen once. The TCR comes from a man between 35 and 55 years old with COVID-19, enrolled during active disease. The sample was peripheral blood.

The CDR3 region is CASSTRLAGASDTQYF. As DNA, the CDR3 is TGTGCCAGTAGTACGCGACTAGCGGGAGCCTCAGATACGCAGTATTTT. V gene TRBV19 combines with J gene TRBJ2-3; 12 bases map to TRBD2. CDR1 is LNHDA, CDR2 SQIVND, per germline (reference sequence). The CDR3 has 16 residues. After removal of 4 bases from V and 4 bases from J, the junction contained 6 bases not matched to a gene.